The clone carrying this TCR beta chain was detected many times. Its cognate antigen is unknown. Unique molecular identifiers were incorporated during preparation of the TCRbeta library. TCRdb recomputed calls from the PCR reads with MiXCR, one row per CDR3 protein. Among roughly 66,000 distinct CDR3 sequences listed, 4.9% were seen once. This sample is part of a study of T-cell reconstitution after alpha-beta-depleted transplantation in children. Findings and caveats of the study: T-cell counts and diversity at one year post-transplant came mainly from newly produced T cells. The origin of alpha-beta T cells about two months after transplant was reportedly several hundred expanded graft clones. Certain patients had high TCRbeta diversity at day 60, and it came from recipient T cells and thymic progenitors that survived.

Germline V gene data show CDR1 as SGHVS and CDR2 as FQNEAQ. V gave up 1 base and J gave up 5 bases, with 17 bases separating them. The CDR3 sequence is 16 residues long. This chain joins TRBV7-8 and TRBJ2-5, with TRBD1 as a possible D gene (6 bases). The sequence was collected from a boy under two years old who had a stem cell transplant for acute myeloid leukemia, so the T cells may come from the graft donor. The sample consisted of PBMCs, mostly from graft donor cells, taken 180 days after TCRalphabeta/CD19-depleted stem cell transplant. CDR3 region: CASSLVLQGFLETQYF. In DNA, the CDR3 is TGTGCCAGCAGCTTAGTCCTACAGGGTTTCTTGGAGACCCAGTACTTC.